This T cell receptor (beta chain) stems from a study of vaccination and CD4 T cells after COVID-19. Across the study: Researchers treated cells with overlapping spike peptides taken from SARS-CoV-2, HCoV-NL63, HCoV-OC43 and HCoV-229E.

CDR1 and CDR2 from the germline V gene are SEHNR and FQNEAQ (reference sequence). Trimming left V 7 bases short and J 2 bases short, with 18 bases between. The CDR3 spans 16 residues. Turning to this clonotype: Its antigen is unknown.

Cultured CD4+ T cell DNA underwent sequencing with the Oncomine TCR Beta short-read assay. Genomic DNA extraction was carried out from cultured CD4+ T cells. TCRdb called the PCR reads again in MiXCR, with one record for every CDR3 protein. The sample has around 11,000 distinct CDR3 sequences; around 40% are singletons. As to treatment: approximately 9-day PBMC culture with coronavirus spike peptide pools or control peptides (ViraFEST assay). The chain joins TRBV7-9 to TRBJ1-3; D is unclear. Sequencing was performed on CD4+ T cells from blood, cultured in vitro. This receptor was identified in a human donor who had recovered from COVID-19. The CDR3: CASILNAGSPGNTIYF. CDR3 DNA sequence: TGTGCCAGCATTCTCAACGCGGGGTCTCCTGGAAACACCATATATTTT.